A single sample is the source of the 21 T cell receptor beta chains below, sequenced in a study of sequential checkpoint blockade in melanoma. The treatment was: randomized to nivolumab then ipilimumab (arm A) or the reverse (arm B). Some clones are missing from TCRdb's copy, which holds only in-frame ones; the method was immunoSEQ multiplex PCR. The data show more than 9,500 clones, roughly four fifths seen once. The specimen was CD8+ T cells sorted from blood (inferred from file names), collected from a patient given nivolumab and ipilimumab in sequence. The source of these receptors is a human donor with melanoma.

Only a few counts were recorded for this clone. This chain connects TRBV19 to TRBJ2-7, with D possibly TRBD2 on 6 matching bases. Trimming took 2 bases from V and 3 from J, leaving 8 bases between them. The CDR3 contains 13 residues. Germline CDR1 and CDR2: LNHDA and SQIVND (reference sequence). CDR3 coding DNA: TGTGCCAGTAGTATAAGGGAGGACTACGAGCAGTACTTC. It is translated as CASSIREDYEQYF.

The rearrangement uses TRBV28 and TRBJ2-1; 10 nucleotides line up with TRBD2. Germline V gives CDR1 MDHEN, CDR2 SYDVKM. V gave up 3 bases and J gave up 5 bases; unmatched junction bases: 7. The CDR3 contains 16 residues. The chain's CDR3 is CASSFHSGRSHNEQFF. In DNA, the CDR3 is TGTGCCAGCAGTTTCCATAGCGGGAGGAGCCACAATGAGCAGTTCTTC.

The chain has TRBV7-9 and TRBJ1-2; TRBD1 matches at 7 bases. Looked up from germline, CDR1 is SEHNR and CDR2 is FQNEAQ (reference sequence). Germline trimming cut 5 bases from V and 9 bases from J; bases unmatched to any gene: 15. The CDR3 totals 15 residues. The CDR3 reads CASSLGTVDGSSYTF. The CDR3 DNA reads as TGTGCCAGCAGCCTGGGGACAGTGGACGGTAGTAGCTACACCTTC.

The gene calls are TRBV19 and TRBJ1-4, with D tentatively TRBD1 (5 bases). The CDR3 covers 14 residues. CDR1 is LNHDA and CDR2 is SQIVND in the germline V gene (reference sequence). V gave up 7 bases and J gave up 0 bases, with 9 bases separating them. CDR3 loop: CASTHRTTNEKLFF. The DNA for the CDR3 is TGTGCCAGTACCCACAGGACAACTAATGAAAAACTGTTTTTT.

This clone turned up a few times. The chain couples TRBV11-2 to TRBJ1-2; D is unclear. The CDR3 extends over 10 amino acids. Per germline, CDR1 SGHAT and CDR2 FQNNGV. CDR3 sequence: CAEGPVGYTF. The CDR3 DNA reads TGTGCTGAGGGTCCTGTTGGCTACACCTTC.

This clone appeared a few times. The V and J genes are TRBV12-5 and TRBJ2-5; 11 bases agree with TRBD2. The CDR3 is 16 amino acids. With V trimmed by 5 bases and J by 2 bases, 7 bases remained unmatched. CDR1 and CDR2 (germline): LGHNT, FRNRAP. Here the CDR3 reads CASGLGLAAAQETQYF. The CDR3 region has the DNA TGTGCTAGTGGTCTGGGACTAGCGGCAGCGCAAGAGACCCAGTACTTC.

This clone appeared a few times. This chain uses TRBV19 with TRBJ2-6; a possible D gene is TRBD1 (5 bases). V was cut by 11 bases and J by 0 bases, with 23 bases left in between. Germline CDR1 is LNHDA and CDR2 is SQIVND (reference sequence). The CDR3 totals 18 residues. The CDR3 protein is CASSPLLEGVSGANVLTF. CDR3 nucleotide sequence: TGTGCCTCCTCACCGTTACTGGAAGGGGTCTCTGGGGCCAACGTCCTGACTTTC.

This clone was seen only a few times. The chain is built from TRBV10-3 and TRBJ2-3, with TRBD1 matching 11 bases. Trimming removed 2 bases from V and 2 bases from J; junction bases left unmatched: 0. The CDR3 runs 15 residues. In germline, CDR1 is ENHRY, CDR2 SYGVKD. CDR3 DNA sequence: TGTGCCATCAGTGAGGGACAGGGGGCCACAGATACGCAGTATTTT. Translated, it gives CAISEGQGATDTQYF.

J is TRBJ2-4 and V is TRBV27; no definite D call. CDR3 length: 15 residues. CDR1 is MNHEY and CDR2 is SMNVEV in the germline V gene (reference sequence). The V gene lost 4 bases and the J gene lost 2 bases, with 12 bases spanning the gap. The chain's CDR3 is CASSSSSRSKNIQYF. CDR3 coding DNA: TGTGCCAGCAGTTCGAGTAGCCGCTCCAAAAACATTCAGTACTTC.

The chain joins TRBV4-1 to TRBJ2-7; D gene uncertain. Germline V CDR1 and CDR2: MGHRA, YSYEKL. The CDR3 totals 13 residues. V was cut by 4 bases and J by 4 bases, with 11 bases left in between. In nucleotides, the CDR3 is TGCGCCAGCAGCCCTTCAACCTATTACGAGCAGTACTTC. It encodes CASSPSTYYEQYF.

J is TRBJ2-7 and V is TRBV5-6, with 10 bases lining up with TRBD2. The CDR3 loop spans 14 amino acids. Germline CDR1 and CDR2: SGHDT and YYEEEE. V was clipped by 4 bases and J by 3 bases; unmatched bases: 4. CDR3: CASSVLAGGYEQYF. DNA for the CDR3: TGTGCCAGCAGCGTCTTAGCGGGAGGCTACGAGCAGTACTTC.

This chain connects TRBV28 to TRBJ1-2; TRBD1 agrees at 9 bases. The junction had 7 bases not matched to a gene; V was cut back by 3 bases and J by 5 bases. Germline V lookup: CDR1 MDHEN, CDR2 SYDVKM. The CDR3 consists of 15 residues. The DNA of the CDR3 is TGTGCCAGCAGTTTTCCCGGACAGGGGCGGTATGGCTACACCTTC. Translation: CASSFPGQGRYGYTF.

The count of this clone is one. CDR3 DNA: TGTGCCAGTAGTTTACTAGCGGGAGGGTTGTACAATGAGCAGTTCTTC. Its translation is CASSLLAGGLYNEQFF. This sequence joins TRBV19 and TRBJ2-1; 13 bases are shared with TRBD2. The V and J ends lost 5 bases and 4 bases, in that order; junction bases with no gene match: 5. CDR1 is LNHDA, CDR2 SQIVND, per germline (reference sequence). The CDR3 covers 16 residues.

In the case of this clone: This same CDR3 is encoded by further DNA sequences in the sample. The chain recombines TRBV5-1 with TRBJ2-7, with 11 bases aligning to TRBD1. This CDR3 contains 15 residues. Per germline, CDR1 SGHRS and CDR2 YFSETQ. The trim removed 1 base at V and 5 bases at J, leaving 5 bases unmatched. The CDR3 is CASSLKGQGVHEQYF. Written as DNA, the CDR3 is TGCGCCAGCAGCTTGAAGGGACAGGGGGTGCACGAGCAGTACTTC.

As for this clone: Other DNA sequences in the same sample also yield this CDR3. V is TRBV27 and J is TRBJ2-1; 11 nucleotides align to TRBD2. V was clipped by 2 bases and J by 3 bases; unmatched bases: 0. The germline CDR1 and CDR2 sequences are MNHEY and SMNVEV (reference sequence). The CDR3 runs to 15 residues. CDR3 bases: TGTGCCAGCAGTTTAGGGACTAGCGGCTACAATGAGCAGTTCTTC. It yields the protein CASSLGTSGYNEQFF.

The chain uses TRBV7-9 and TRBJ1-1; TRBD1 matches at 8 bases. Unmatched junction bases numbered 3, after V lost 5 bases and J lost 4 bases. The length of the CDR3 is 13 residues. The germline V gene has CDR1 SEHNR and CDR2 FQNEAQ (reference sequence). The CDR3 DNA reads as TGTGCCAGCAGCCGTACAGGGGGCACTGAAGCTTTCTTT. Translation: CASSRTGGTEAFF.

The V and J genes are TRBV23-1 and TRBJ2-1; possible D gene TRBD1, 6 bases. TRBV23-1 is an ORF, with its function uncertain. Trimming cost V 6 bases and J 8 bases, with 20 bases left between them. This CDR3 spans 15 amino acids. The DNA for the CDR3 is TGCGCCAGCAGGACGGGACACCCCTCCGACGATGAGCAGTTCTTC. Protein sequence: CASRTGHPSDDEQFF.

This clone was recorded only once. The CDR3 DNA is TGTGCCAGTAGTATGCTATCGAGCTCCTACAATGAGCAGTTCTTC. This codes for CASSMLSSSYNEQFF. V is TRBV19 and J is TRBJ2-1; no clear D. Germline V gene data show CDR1 as LNHDA and CDR2 as SQIVND (reference sequence). The CDR3 loop spans 15 amino acids. V lost 3 bases and J lost 0, with 9 bases in between. The full variable domain, rest sourced from reference TRBV19 and TRBJ2-1, is DGGITQSPKYLFRKEGQNVTLSCEQNLNHDAMYWYRQDPGQGLRLIYYSQIVNDFQKGDIAEGYSVSREKKESFPLTVTSAQKNPTAFYLCASSMLSSSYNEQFFGPGTRLTVL.

This clone was seen once. The chain carries TRBV7-9 and TRBJ2-7; 8 positions agree with TRBD2. Germline CDR1 and CDR2: SEHNR and FQNEAQ (reference sequence). The CDR3 sequence is 15 residues long. V lost 5 bases, J lost 1 base, and 7 bases stayed unmatched. The chain's CDR3 is CASSSGAGGSYEQYF. In nucleotides, the CDR3 is TGTGCCAGCAGCAGTGGGGCGGGAGGATCCTACGAGCAGTACTTC.

The V gene is TRBV7-9, the J gene TRBJ1-2, with 9 bases that match TRBD1. CDR3 length equals 13 residues. The V and J ends lost 5 bases and 4 bases, in that order; junction bases with no gene match: 2. CDR1 and CDR2 (germline): SEHNR, FQNEAQ (reference sequence). CDR3 in amino acids: CASSATGGYGYTF. CDR3 in DNA: TGTGCCAGCAGCGCGACAGGGGGCTATGGCTACACCTTC.

The chain combines TRBV9 with TRBJ2-1; 9 bases fit TRBD1. The CDR3 loop spans 14 amino acids. Germline V gene sequence: CDR1 SGDLS, CDR2 YYNGEE. The trim removed 3 bases at V and 5 bases at J, leaving 3 bases unmatched. CDR3 DNA sequence: TGTGCCAGCAGCGCGGGGACAGGGCACAATGAGCAGTTCTTC. This codes for CASSAGTGHNEQFF.